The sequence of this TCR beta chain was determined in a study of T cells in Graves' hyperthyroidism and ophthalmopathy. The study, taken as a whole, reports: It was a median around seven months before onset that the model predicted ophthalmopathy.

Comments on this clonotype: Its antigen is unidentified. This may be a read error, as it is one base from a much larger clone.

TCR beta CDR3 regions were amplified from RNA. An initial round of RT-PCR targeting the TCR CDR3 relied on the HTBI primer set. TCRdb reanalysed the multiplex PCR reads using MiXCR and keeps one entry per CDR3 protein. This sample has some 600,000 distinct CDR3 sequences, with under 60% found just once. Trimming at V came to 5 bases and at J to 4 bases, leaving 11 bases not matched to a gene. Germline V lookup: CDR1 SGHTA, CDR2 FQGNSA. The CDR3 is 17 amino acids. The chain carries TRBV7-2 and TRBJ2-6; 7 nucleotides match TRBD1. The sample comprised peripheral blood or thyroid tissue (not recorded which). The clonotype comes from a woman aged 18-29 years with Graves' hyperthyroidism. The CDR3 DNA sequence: TGTGCCAGCAGCCACACAGACAGGGCCCCAGGGGCCAACGTCCTGACTTTC. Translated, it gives CASSHTDRAPGANVLTF.